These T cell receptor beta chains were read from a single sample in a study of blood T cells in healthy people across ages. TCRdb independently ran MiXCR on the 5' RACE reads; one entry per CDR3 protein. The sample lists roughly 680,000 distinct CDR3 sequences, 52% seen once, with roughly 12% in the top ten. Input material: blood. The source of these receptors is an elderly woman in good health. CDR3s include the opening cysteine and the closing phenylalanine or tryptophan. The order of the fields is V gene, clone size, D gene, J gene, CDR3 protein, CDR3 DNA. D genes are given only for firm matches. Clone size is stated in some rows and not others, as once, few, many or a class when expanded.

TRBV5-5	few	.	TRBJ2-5	CASSVRFGETQYF	TGTGCCAGCAGCGTAAGGTTTGGGGAGACCCAGTACTTC
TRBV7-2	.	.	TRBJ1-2	CASSLEVRARANYGYTF	TGTGCCAGCAGTTTAGAGGTTAGGGCGCGAGCTAACTATGGCTACACCTTC
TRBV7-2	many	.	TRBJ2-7	CASSLSQTYEQYF	TGTGCCAGCAGCTTATCTCAGACCTACGAGCAGTACTTC
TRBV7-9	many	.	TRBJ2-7	CASSLREYEQYF	TGCGCCAGCAGCTTGAGAGAGTACGAGCAGTACTTC
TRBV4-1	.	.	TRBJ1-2	CASSQDATGSYGYTF	TGCGCCAGCAGCCAAGATGCTACCGGGAGTTATGGCTACACCTTC
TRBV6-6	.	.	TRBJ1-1	CASSYAKNTEAFF	TGTGCCAGCAGTTACGCAAAGAACACTGAAGCTTTCTTT
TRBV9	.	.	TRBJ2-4	CASSPTPQLGSYEQYF	TGTGCCAGCAGCCCAACCCCCCAACTAGGGTCCTACGAACAGTACTTC
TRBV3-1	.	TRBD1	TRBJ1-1	CASSHRDRGGLTEAFF	TGTGCCAGCAGCCACCGGGACAGGGGTGGTTTGACTGAAGCTTTCTTT
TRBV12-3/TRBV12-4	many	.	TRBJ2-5	CASSLMGSGETQYF	TGTGCCAGCAGTTTGATGGGTTCCGGAGAGACCCAGTACTTC
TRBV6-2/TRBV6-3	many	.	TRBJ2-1	CASTYRGGNEQFF	TGTGCCAGCACTTACCGTGGGGGCAATGAGCAGTTCTTC
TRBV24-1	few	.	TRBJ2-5	CATSDLSGTQYF	TGTGCCACCAGTGATTTGTCCGGGACCCAGTACTTC
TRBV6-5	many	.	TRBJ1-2	CASSYSDRPYGYTF	TGTGCCAGCAGTTACTCGGACCGGCCCTATGGCTACACCTTC
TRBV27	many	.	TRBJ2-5	CASRLAVKETQYF	TGTGCCAGCAGGTTAGCGGTAAAAGAGACCCAGTACTTC
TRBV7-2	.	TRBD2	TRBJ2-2	CASSLLAGGSFSLNTGELFF	TGTGCCAGCAGCCTGCTAGCGGGAGGATCCTTCTCGCTTAACACCGGGGAGCTGTTTTTT
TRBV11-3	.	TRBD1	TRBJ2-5	CASSPTTGEVKETQYF	TGTGCCAGCAGCCCGACGACAGGGGAGGTGAAAGAGACCCAGTACTTC
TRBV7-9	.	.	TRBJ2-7	CASSLWDIGDEQYF	TGTGCCAGCAGCCTGTGGGACATCGGGGACGAGCAGTACTTC
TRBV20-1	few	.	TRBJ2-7	CSARRSWAGGSYEQYF	TGCAGTGCTAGAAGGAGTTGGGCGGGTGGCTCCTACGAGCAGTACTTC
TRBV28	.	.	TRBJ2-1	CASRTPQAYNEQFF	TGTGCCAGCAGGACCCCACAAGCCTACAATGAGCAGTTCTTC
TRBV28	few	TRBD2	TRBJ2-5	CASSVLASETQYF	TGTGCCAGCAGTGTACTAGCGTCGGAGACCCAGTACTTC
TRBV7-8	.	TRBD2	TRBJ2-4	CASSLNVELAGGTKNIQYF	TGTGCCAGCAGCTTAAATGTAGAGCTTGCCGGGGGGACCAAAAACATTCAGTACTTC
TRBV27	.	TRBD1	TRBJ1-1	CASSTSGDSEAFF	TGTGCCAGCAGTACCTCGGGGGACAGTGAAGCTTTCTTT
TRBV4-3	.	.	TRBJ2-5	CASSTSTGTLQETQYF	TGCGCCAGCAGCACCTCTACAGGGACCCTCCAAGAGACCCAGTACTTC
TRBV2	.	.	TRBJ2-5	CASPSRYQETQYF	TGTGCCAGCCCATCGAGGTACCAAGAGACCCAGTACTTC
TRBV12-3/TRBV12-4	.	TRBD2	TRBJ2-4	CASSLRLAGVAREQYF	TGTGCCAGCAGTTTAAGATTAGCGGGGGTAGCACGGGAGCAGTACTTC
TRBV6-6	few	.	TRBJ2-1	CASSYPSYEQFF	TGTGCCAGCAGTTACCCTTCTTATGAGCAGTTCTTC
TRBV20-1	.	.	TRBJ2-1	CSASRQGWAGCYNEQFF	TGCAGTGCTAGCAGGCAGGGGTGGGCGGGCTGCTACAATGAGCAGTTCTTC
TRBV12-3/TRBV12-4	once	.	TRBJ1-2	CATRGWNREARYGYTF	TGTGCCACACGTGGATGGAACAGGGAGGCAAGATATGGCTACACCTTC
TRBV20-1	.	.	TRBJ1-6	CSVRDRKAYNSPLHF	TGCAGTGTTAGAGATCGGAAAGCTTATAATTCACCCCTCCACTTT
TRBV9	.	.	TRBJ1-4	CASSVEGATNEKLFF	TGTGCCAGCAGCGTAGAGGGGGCAACTAATGAAAAACTGTTTTTT
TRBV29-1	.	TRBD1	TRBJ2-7	CSVGRGGLNEQYF	TGCAGCGTTGGGAGAGGGGGCCTGAACGAGCAGTACTTC
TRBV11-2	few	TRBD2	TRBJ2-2	CASSLEASGRFFPHTGELFF	TGTGCCAGCAGCTTAGAAGCTAGCGGGAGGTTTTTTCCCCACACCGGGGAGCTGTTTTTT
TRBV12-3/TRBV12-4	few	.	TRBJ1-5	CASSLRVPNQPQHF	TGTGCCAGCAGCTTGAGGGTTCCCAATCAGCCCCAGCATTTT
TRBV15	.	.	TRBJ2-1	CATSRDGGRDYNEQFF	TGTGCCACCAGCAGAGATGGAGGGAGAGACTACAATGAGCAGTTCTTC
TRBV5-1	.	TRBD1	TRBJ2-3	CASSLETGEGDTQYF	TGCGCCAGCAGCTTGGAAACAGGGGAAGGAGATACGCAGTATTTT
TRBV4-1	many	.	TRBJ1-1	CASSQVTNREGTEAFF	TGCGCCAGCAGCCAAGTTACAAACAGGGAGGGAACTGAAGCTTTCTTT
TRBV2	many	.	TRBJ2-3	CASSREGGTDTQYF	TGTGCCAGCAGCCGAGAAGGGGGCACAGATACGCAGTATTTT
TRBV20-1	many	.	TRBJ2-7	CSATPYEQYF	TGCAGTGCTACCCCCTACGAGCAGTACTTC
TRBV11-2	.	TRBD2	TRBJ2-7	CASSFSGSYSSYEQYF	TGTGCCAGCAGTTTTAGCGGGAGTTACTCCTCCTACGAGCAGTACTTC
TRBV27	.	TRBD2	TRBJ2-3	CATLGLAGARDTQYF	TGTGCCACCCTAGGACTAGCGGGAGCAAGGGATACGCAGTATTTT
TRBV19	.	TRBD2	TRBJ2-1	CAGNAAGEAYYNKQFF	TGTGCCGGTAATGCAGCGGGAGAAGCCTACTACAATAAGCAGTTCTTC
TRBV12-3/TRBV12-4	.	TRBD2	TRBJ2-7	CASSRVFLAETYEQYF	TGTGCCAGCAGCAGGGTGTTTCTAGCGGAAACCTACGAGCAGTACTTC
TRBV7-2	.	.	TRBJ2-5	CASTTQPAGGETQYF	TGTGCCAGCACGACACAGCCTGCAGGGGGGGAGACCCAGTACTTC
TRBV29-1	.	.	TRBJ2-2	CSVGQEGNTGELFF	TGCAGCGTTGGCCAGGAAGGAAACACCGGGGAGCTGTTTTTT
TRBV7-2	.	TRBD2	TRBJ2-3	CASSFQAGLSTDTQYF	TGTGCCAGCAGCTTCCAAGCGGGGTTAAGCACAGATACGCAGTATTTT
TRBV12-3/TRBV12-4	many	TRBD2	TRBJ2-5	CASSLRLAGQETQYF	TGTGCCAGCAGTTTAAGACTAGCCGGTCAAGAGACCCAGTACTTC
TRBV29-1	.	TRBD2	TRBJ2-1	CSATGTSGSDEQFF	TGCAGCGCTACCGGGACTAGCGGTTCTGATGAGCAGTTCTTC
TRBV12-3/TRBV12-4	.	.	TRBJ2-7	CASSSGTPSYNEQYF	TGTGCCAGCAGCTCCGGGACACCCTCCTACAATGAGCAGTACTTC
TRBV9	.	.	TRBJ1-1	CASSQTPGRMNTEAFF	TGTGCCAGCAGCCAGACCCCGGGACGGATGAACACTGAAGCTTTCTTT
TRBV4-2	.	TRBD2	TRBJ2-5	CASSQELAGGPQQETQYF	TGTGCCAGCAGCCAGGAACTAGCGGGGGGGCCTCAACAAGAGACCCAGTACTTC
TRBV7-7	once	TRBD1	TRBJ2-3	CASSVDRGDTQYF	TGTGCCAGCAGCGTGGACAGGGGAGATACGCAGTATTTT